The next 20 T cell receptor beta chains were all read from a single sample in a study of a mutant IDH1 vaccine in newly diagnosed glioma. Noted time point: week 23, last vaccination. One vaccine dose held 300 ug of mutant IDH1 20-mer peptide and came with topical imiquimod. These receptors' targets are unknown. Sequencing used immunoSEQ multiplex PCR; TCRdb keeps in-frame clones, though not all of them. Of approximately 44,000 clones listed, approximately 84% are singletons. The sample was PBMCs, taken from a glioma patient whose treatment included an IDH1 peptide vaccine. The receptors shown here come from a woman between 18 and 29 years old with glioma. Some clones in this sample may be carry-over from other donors' samples.

The rearrangement links TRBV7-7 to TRBJ1-5; the D gene is possibly TRBD1 (5 bases). Between the trimmed V and J ends, which lost 3 bases and 8 bases, there was a span of 14 bases. The CDR3 length is 14 residues. Germline V gene lookup returns CDR1 SSHAT and CDR2 FNYEAQ (reference sequence). The CDR3 DNA sequence: TGTGCCAGCAGCTTGGGGCCTTTTGCGAAGCCCCAGCATTTT. Protein: CASSLGPFAKPQHF. Full variable domain (remainder filled in from reference TRBV7-7 and TRBJ1-5): GAGVSQSPRYKVTKRGQDVTLRCDPISSHATLYWYQQALGQGPEFLTYFNYEAQPDKSGLPSDRFSAERPEGSISTLTIQRTEQRDSAMYRCASSLGPFAKPQHFGDGTRLSIL.

J is TRBJ2-7 and V is TRBV7-9; D unclear. V shed 3 bases and J shed 6 bases, with 9 bases lying between them. This CDR3 has 12 residues. The germline V gene has CDR1 SEHNR and CDR2 FQNEAQ (reference sequence). Written as DNA, the CDR3 is TGTGCCAGCAGCTTGACGAGTCTCGAGCAGTACTTC. Encoded protein: CASSLTSLEQYF.

This clone was found a few times. The J gene is TRBJ1-5, the V gene TRBV2; D not resolved. Trimming took off 4 bases at V and 7 bases at J, with 8 bases between the two ends. CDR3 size: 12 residues. Germline V gives CDR1 SNHLY, CDR2 FYNNEI. DNA for the CDR3: TGTGCCAGCAGTGGGGCAGACCAGCCCCAGCATTTT. This encodes CASSGADQPQHF.

The chain carries TRBV5-1 and TRBJ2-3; D remains unclear. V dropped 1 base and J dropped 0 bases, with 3 bases sitting between them. CDR1 SGHRS and CDR2 YFSETQ come from the germline V gene. The CDR3 totals 13 residues. CDR3 amino acids: CASSLMSTDTQYF. The DNA of the CDR3 is TGCGCCAGCAGCTTGATGAGCACAGATACGCAGTATTTT. The full variable domain, rest sourced from reference TRBV5-1 and TRBJ2-3, is KAGVTQTPRYLIKTRGQQVTLSCSPISGHRSVSWYQQTPGQGLQFLFEYFSETQRNKGNFPGRFSGRQFSNSRSEMNVSTLELGDSALYLCASSLMSTDTQYFGPGTRLTVL.

CDR3 loop: CASSLLQGIDNEQFF. In nucleotides, the CDR3 is TGCGCCAGCAGTTTGCTACAGGGAATTGACAATGAGCAGTTCTTC. The chain links TRBV5-1 to TRBJ2-1; possible D gene TRBD1, 6 bases. The germline V gene has CDR1 SGHRS and CDR2 YFSETQ. Trimming shortened V by 5 bases and J by 5 bases, and 17 bases separated the two germline ends. The CDR3 spans 15 residues.

This clone was seen just once. The rearrangement joins TRBV2 to TRBJ2-1; 11 nucleotides agree with TRBD2. The CDR3 is made up of 16 amino acids. The trim removed 2 bases at V and 5 bases at J, leaving 5 bases unmatched. Germline V CDR1 and CDR2: SNHLY, FYNNEI. The DNA of the CDR3 is TGTGCCAGCAGTGAACGTCTAGCGGGGGGAGACAATGAGCAGTTCTTC. As protein: CASSERLAGGDNEQFF.

The CDR3 DNA is TGTGCCAGCAGCCGAAGAAGACTAGCGGGGATCACAGATACGCAGTATTTT. Its protein is CASSRRRLAGITDTQYF. The V gene is TRBV7-9, the J gene TRBJ2-3; 11 nucleotides align to TRBD2. The CDR3 runs to 17 residues. V gave up 5 bases and J gave up 2 bases; unmatched junction bases: 9. Germline CDR1 and CDR2: SEHNR and FQNEAQ (reference sequence).

The chain employs TRBV2 and TRBJ2-7, with 7 positions matching TRBD2. Per germline, CDR1 SNHLY and CDR2 FYNNEI. The CDR3 extends over 17 amino acids. J lost 2 bases, V lost 6 bases, and 16 bases had no gene match. CDR3 residues: CASSLSEGGSGAYEQYF. The CDR3 DNA sequence: TGTGCCAGCAGCCTTAGTGAGGGCGGGAGTGGAGCCTACGAGCAGTACTTC.

CDR3 region: CASSGLVGYEQYF. The CDR3 nucleotides read TGTGCCAGCAGTGGACTAGTTGGTTACGAGCAGTACTTC. The genes are TRBV27 and TRBJ2-7; 7 bases line up with TRBD2. V was clipped by 5 bases and J by 4 bases; unmatched bases: 5. Germline V gives CDR1 MNHEY, CDR2 SMNVEV (reference sequence). The CDR3 spans 13 residues.

The chain has TRBV5-1 and TRBJ2-5, with 11 nucleotides matching TRBD2. This CDR3 is built from 16 residues. After removal of 3 bases from V and 3 bases from J, the junction contained 7 bases not matched to a gene. Germline V CDR1 and CDR2: SGHRS, YFSETQ. CDR3 in amino acids: CASSSIGLAGKETQYF. Here the CDR3 DNA reads TGCGCCAGCAGCTCGATCGGACTAGCGGGTAAAGAGACCCAGTACTTC.

This clone was counted only a few times. The rearrangement uses TRBV19 and TRBJ1-5; tentatively, D is TRBD1 (6 bases). The CDR3 runs 14 residues. Trimming shortened V by 5 bases and J by 1 base, and 9 bases separated the two germline ends. Germline V gives CDR1 LNHDA, CDR2 SQIVND (reference sequence). The CDR3 loop reads CASSVTGSNQPQHF. The CDR3 bases are TGTGCCAGTAGTGTCACAGGGAGCAATCAGCCCCAGCATTTT.

The V call is TRBV4-1, the J call TRBJ2-7, with 8 bases aligning to TRBD2. The CDR3 sequence is 16 residues long. V shed 0 bases and J 6 bases; nucleotides not matched to a gene: 10. CDR1 is MGHRA and CDR2 is YSYEKL in the germline V gene. The CDR3 loop reads CASSQDRGTSPFEQYF. The DNA for the CDR3 is TGCGCCAGCAGCCAAGATCGGGGGACTAGTCCTTTCGAGCAGTACTTC.

This clone was picked up one time. The chain recombines TRBV7-9 with TRBJ2-7, with 7 nucleotides matching TRBD2. The CDR3 has 15 residues. J was trimmed by 3 bases and V by 5 bases; bases with no gene match: 10. Germline assignment: CDR1 SEHNR and CDR2 FQNEAQ (reference sequence). CDR3 sequence reads: CASSPTLAKLYEQYF. In DNA, the CDR3 is TGTGCCAGCAGCCCGACACTAGCGAAACTCTACGAGCAGTACTTC.

This chain connects TRBV27 to TRBJ2-7, with 7 bases matching TRBD1. With 5 bases clipped from V and 3 bases from J, the junction kept 7 bases outside the gene matches. The germline V gene has CDR1 MNHEY and CDR2 SMNVEV (reference sequence). The CDR3 runs to 14 residues. CDR3 sequence: CASSEIGGGYEQYF. CDR3 coding DNA: TGTGCCAGCAGTGAAATAGGGGGCGGCTACGAGCAGTACTTC.

This clone has just a few counts. V is TRBV27 and J is TRBJ1-6, with D possibly matching TRBD1 (5 bases). Trimming left V 2 bases short and J 10 bases short, with 15 bases between. The CDR3 is made up of 15 amino acids. CDR1 is MNHEY, CDR2 SMNVEV, per germline (reference sequence). The CDR3 DNA reads TGTGCCAGCAGTTTACGGGCAGGGATGGGGTCACCCCTCCACTTT. Protein sequence: CASSLRAGMGSPLHF.

This clone appeared once. V gene TRBV6-6 combines with J gene TRBJ1-2; possibly TRBD1 for D (6 bases). The V gene lost 8 bases and the J gene lost 7 bases, with 17 bases spanning the gap. The CDR3 length is 13 residues. The germline V gene encodes CDR1 MNHNY and CDR2 SVGAGI (reference sequence). The CDR3 bases are TGTGCCAGCCTACAGGGACCTCCTGGTGGCTACACCTTC. It translates to CASLQGPPGGYTF.

The V gene is TRBV25-1, the J gene TRBJ2-3; D assignment may be TRBD1 or TRBD2 (7 bases each). Germline assignment: CDR1 MGHDK and CDR2 SYGVNS. The CDR3 is 18 residues long. V lost 3 bases, J lost 3 bases, and 22 bases lay in between. The CDR3 nucleotides are TGTGCCAGCAGTGATCCAGCGGGACAGCTATTTAGTACAGATACGCAGTATTTT. Protein product: CASSDPAGQLFSTDTQYF.

The chain couples TRBV9 to TRBJ2-5; D is unclear. The CDR3 runs 14 residues. Trimming took off 0 bases at V and 4 bases at J, with 10 bases between the two ends. The germline CDR1 and CDR2 sequences are SGDLS and YYNGEE. CDR3: CASSVGGNGETQYF. DNA for the CDR3: TGTGCCAGCAGCGTAGGGGGTAATGGAGAGACCCAGTACTTC.

This sequence joins TRBV6-5 and TRBJ2-5; tentative D call: TRBD1 (6 bases). Germline V CDR1 and CDR2: MNHEY, SVGAGI. The CDR3 runs 13 residues. The ends were cut back, 6 bases at V and 1 base at J, with 9 bases in the middle. CDR3 loop: CASRGQSQETQYF. The CDR3 DNA reads as TGTGCCAGCAGAGGACAGTCCCAAGAGACCCAGTACTTC.

The chain carries TRBV5-4 and TRBJ2-5; D unclear. CDR3 length: 12 residues. Germline loops: CDR1 SGHNT, CDR2 YYREEE (reference sequence). V lost 0 bases and J 10 bases, leaving 10 bases between the germline ends. The CDR3, as DNA: TGTGCCAGCAGCTTGGCCGGTCGGAGCCAGTACTTC. Translated, it gives CASSLAGRSQYF.